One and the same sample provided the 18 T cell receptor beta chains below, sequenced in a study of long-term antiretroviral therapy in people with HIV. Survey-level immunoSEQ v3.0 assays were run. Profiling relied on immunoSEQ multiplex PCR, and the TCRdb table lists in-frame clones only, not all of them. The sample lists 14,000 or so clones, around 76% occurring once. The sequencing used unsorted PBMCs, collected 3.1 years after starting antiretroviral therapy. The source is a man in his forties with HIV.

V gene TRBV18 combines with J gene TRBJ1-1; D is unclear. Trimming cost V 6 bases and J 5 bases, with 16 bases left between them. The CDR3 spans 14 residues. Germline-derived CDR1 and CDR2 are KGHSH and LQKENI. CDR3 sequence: CASSSGRRETEAFF. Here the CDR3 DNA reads TGTGCCAGCTCGTCGGGCCGAAGGGAAACTGAAGCTTTCTTT.

CDR3 nucleotide sequence: TGTGCCATCAGTGAGTCGGGCGTCGCGAATGAAAAACTGTTTTTT. It translates to CAISESGVANEKLFF. The rearrangement links TRBV10-3 to TRBJ1-4; D unresolved. There are 15 residues in the CDR3. Germline V lookup: CDR1 ENHRY, CDR2 SYGVKD. V shed 0 bases and J shed 5 bases, with 10 bases lying between them.

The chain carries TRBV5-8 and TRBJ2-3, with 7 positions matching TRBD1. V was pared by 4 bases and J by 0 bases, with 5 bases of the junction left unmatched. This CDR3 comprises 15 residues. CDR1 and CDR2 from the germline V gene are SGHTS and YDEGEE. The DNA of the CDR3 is TGTGCCAGCAGCGCAGGGACAGCTAGCACAGATACGCAGTATTTT. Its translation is CASSAGTASTDTQYF.

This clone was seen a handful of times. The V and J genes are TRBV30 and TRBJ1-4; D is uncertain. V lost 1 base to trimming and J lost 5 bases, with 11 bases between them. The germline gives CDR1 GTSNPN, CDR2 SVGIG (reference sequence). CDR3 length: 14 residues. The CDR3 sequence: CAWSEGILNEKLFF. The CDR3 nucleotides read TGTGCCTGGAGTGAAGGGATTTTGAATGAAAAACTGTTTTTT.

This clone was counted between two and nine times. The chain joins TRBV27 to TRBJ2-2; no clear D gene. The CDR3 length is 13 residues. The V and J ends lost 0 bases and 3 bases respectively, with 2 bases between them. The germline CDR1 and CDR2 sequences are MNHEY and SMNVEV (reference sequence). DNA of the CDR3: TGTGCCAGCAGTTTATCGCACACCGGGGAGCTGTTTTTT. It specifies CASSLSHTGELFF.

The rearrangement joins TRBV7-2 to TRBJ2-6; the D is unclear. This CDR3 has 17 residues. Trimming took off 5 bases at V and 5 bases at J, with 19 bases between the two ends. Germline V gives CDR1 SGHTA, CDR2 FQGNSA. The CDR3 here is CASSNVRRQSRANVLTF. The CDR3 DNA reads TGTGCCAGCAGCAACGTAAGACGACAAAGTCGGGCCAACGTCCTGACTTTC. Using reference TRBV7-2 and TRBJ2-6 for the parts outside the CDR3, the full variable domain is GAGVSQSPSNKVTEKGKDVELRCDPISGHTALYWYRQSLGQGLEFLIYFQGNSAPDKSGLPSDRFSAERTGGSVSTLTIQRTQQEDSAVYLCASSNVRRQSRANVLTFGAGSRLTVL.

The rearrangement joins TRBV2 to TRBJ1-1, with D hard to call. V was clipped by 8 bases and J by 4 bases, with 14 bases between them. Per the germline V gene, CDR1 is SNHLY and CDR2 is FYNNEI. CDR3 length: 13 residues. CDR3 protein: CASLWSYGTEAFF. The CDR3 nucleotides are TGTGCCAGCCTGTGGTCCTACGGCACTGAAGCTTTCTTT.

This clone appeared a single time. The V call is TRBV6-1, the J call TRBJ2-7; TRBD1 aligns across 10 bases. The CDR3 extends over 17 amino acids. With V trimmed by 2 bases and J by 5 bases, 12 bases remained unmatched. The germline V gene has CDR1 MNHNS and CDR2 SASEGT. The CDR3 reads CASSEMWWGTGVHEQYF. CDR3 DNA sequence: TGTGCCAGCAGTGAAATGTGGTGGGGGACAGGGGTCCACGAGCAGTACTTC.

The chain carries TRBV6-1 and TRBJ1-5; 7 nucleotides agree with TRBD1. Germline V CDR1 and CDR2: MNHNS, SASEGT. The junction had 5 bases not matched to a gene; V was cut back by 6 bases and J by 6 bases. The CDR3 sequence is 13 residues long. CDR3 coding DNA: TGTGCCAGCAGCAAAGGGGACAGTCAGCCCCAGCATTTT. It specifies CASSKGDSQPQHF.

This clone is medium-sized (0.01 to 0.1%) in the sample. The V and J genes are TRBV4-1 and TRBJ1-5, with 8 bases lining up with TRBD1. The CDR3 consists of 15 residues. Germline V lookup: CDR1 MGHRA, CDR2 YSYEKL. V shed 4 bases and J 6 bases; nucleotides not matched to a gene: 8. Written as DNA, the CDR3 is TGCGCCAGCAGCCTCTCAGGACAGGGCGGTCAGCCCCAGCATTTT. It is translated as CASSLSGQGGQPQHF.

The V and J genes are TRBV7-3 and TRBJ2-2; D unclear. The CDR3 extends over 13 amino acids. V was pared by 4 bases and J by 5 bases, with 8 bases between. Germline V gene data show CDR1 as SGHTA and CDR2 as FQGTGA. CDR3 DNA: TGTGCCAGCAGCTCCGGCCTGACCGGGGAGCTGTTTTTT. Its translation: CASSSGLTGELFF.

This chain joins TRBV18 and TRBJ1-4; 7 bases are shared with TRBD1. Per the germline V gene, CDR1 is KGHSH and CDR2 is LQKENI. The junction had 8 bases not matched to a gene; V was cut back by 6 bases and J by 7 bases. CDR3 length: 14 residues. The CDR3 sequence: CASSRDPGGEKLFF. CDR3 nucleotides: TGTGCCAGCTCTCGGGACCCAGGGGGTGAAAAACTGTTTTTT.

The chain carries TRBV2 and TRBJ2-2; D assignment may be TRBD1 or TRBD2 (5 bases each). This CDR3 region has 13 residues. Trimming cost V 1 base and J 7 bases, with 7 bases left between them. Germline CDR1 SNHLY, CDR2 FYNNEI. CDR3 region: CASSEGGFGELFF. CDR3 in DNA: TGTGCCAGCAGTGAAGGGGGGTTCGGGGAGCTGTTTTTT.

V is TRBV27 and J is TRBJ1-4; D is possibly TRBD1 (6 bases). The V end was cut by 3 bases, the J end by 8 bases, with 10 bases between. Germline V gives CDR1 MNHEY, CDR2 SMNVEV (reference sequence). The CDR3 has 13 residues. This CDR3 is CASSLGAYEKLFF. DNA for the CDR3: TGTGCCAGCAGTTTGGGGGCATACGAAAAACTGTTTTTT.

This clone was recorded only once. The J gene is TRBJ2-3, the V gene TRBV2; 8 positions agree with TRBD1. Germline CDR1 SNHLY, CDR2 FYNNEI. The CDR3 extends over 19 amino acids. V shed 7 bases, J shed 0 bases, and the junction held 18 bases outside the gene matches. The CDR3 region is CASIGQGSKPDSSTDTQYF. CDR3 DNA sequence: TGTGCCAGCATCGGACAGGGATCCAAGCCTGACTCTAGCACAGATACGCAGTATTTT.

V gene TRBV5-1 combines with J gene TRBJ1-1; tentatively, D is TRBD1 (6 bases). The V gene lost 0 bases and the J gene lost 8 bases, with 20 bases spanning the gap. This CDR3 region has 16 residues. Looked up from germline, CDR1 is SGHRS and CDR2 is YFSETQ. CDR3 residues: CASSLEQGRGSSEAFF. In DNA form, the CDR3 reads TGCGCCAGCAGCTTGGAACAGGGAAGGGGGTCCTCGGAAGCTTTCTTT.

CDR3 amino acids: CASSERDRGNQPQHF. DNA of the CDR3: TGCGCCAGCAGTGAGAGGGACAGGGGGAATCAGCCCCAGCATTTT. The V and J genes are TRBV10-1 and TRBJ1-5; 11 bases are a match to TRBD1. The V gene's germline CDR1 is WNHNN and CDR2 SYGVQD (reference sequence). Unmatched junction bases numbered 1, after V lost 2 bases and J lost 4 bases. The CDR3 loop spans 15 amino acids.

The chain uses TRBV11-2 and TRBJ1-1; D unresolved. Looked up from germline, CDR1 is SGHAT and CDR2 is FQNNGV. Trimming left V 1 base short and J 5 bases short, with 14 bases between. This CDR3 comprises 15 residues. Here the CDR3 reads CASSLALLGSTEAFF. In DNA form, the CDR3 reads TGTGCCAGCAGCTTAGCTCTGCTCGGTTCAACTGAAGCTTTCTTT.